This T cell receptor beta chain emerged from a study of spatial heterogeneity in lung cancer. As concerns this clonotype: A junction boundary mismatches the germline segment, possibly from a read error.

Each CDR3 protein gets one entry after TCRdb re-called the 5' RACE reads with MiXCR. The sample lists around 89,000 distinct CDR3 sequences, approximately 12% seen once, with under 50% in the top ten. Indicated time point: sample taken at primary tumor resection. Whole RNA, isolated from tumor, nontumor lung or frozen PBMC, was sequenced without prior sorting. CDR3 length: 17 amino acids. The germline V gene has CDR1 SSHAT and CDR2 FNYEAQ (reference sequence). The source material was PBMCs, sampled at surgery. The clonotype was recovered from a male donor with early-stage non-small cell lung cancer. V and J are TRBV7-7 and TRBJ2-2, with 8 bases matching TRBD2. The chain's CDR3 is CASSPVPGGANTGELFF. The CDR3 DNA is TGTGCTAGCAGCCCAGTTCCGGGAGGGGCGAACACCGGGGAGCTGTTTTTT.